The 17 T cell receptor beta chains given below trace back to one sample, sequenced in a study of blood T cell repertoires in COVID-19. This table comes from immunoSEQ multiplex PCR, and its TCRdb copy is limited to in-frame clones, with some not included. Of about 200,000 clones listed, 75% to 85% were seen once; the top ten hold 5.5% to 7%. Specimen: peripheral blood. These receptors were taken from a middle-aged woman with COVID-19, enrolled during active disease.

This clone was found a few times. The V and J genes are TRBV25-1 and TRBJ2-1, with a possible D match to TRBD2 (6 bases). The CDR3 is 15 residues long. Trimming pared 2 bases from V and 6 bases from J, leaving 14 bases between. Germline CDR1 is MGHDK and CDR2 is SYGVNS. In DNA form, the CDR3 reads TGTGCCAGCAGTGAAAGGACTAACGAGGCCAATGAGCAGTTCTTC. Its translation is CASSERTNEANEQFF.

This clone has a single count. The V and J genes are TRBV19 and TRBJ1-4, with D tentatively TRBD1 (5 bases). The CDR3 consists of 16 residues. CDR1 and CDR2 from the germline V gene are LNHDA and SQIVND (reference sequence). Trimming took 5 bases from V and 5 from J, leaving 18 bases between them. CDR3 DNA sequence: TGTGCCAGTAGTGGGCAGGGCACTTGGGAAAATGAAAAACTGTTTTTT. This sequence encodes CASSGQGTWENEKLFF.

In its sample, this clone was seen once. The CDR3, as DNA: TGTGCCACCAGCAGAAGTACAGGGAAAGAATCACCCCTCCACTTT. The encoded protein is CATSRSTGKESPLHF. V and J are TRBV15 and TRBJ1-6; possibly TRBD1 for D (6 bases). Trimming left V 2 bases short and J 10 bases short, with 15 bases between. Germline-derived CDR1 and CDR2 are LNHNV and YYDKDF (reference sequence). The CDR3 length is 15 residues.

The V call is TRBV3-1 (or the pseudogene TRBV3-2), the J call TRBJ2-1; 10 bases line up with TRBD2. V lost 0 bases and J lost 3; bases outside the gene matches: 5. The CDR3 contains 17 residues. Per germline, CDR1 LGHDT and CDR2 YNNKEL (reference sequence). In DNA form, the CDR3 reads TGTGCCAGCAGCCAAGAAAGGACTAGCGGCCTCTACAATGAGCAGTTCTTC. Protein product: CASSQERTSGLYNEQFF.

This clone showed up just a few times. V gene TRBV7-9 combines with J gene TRBJ1-2; a possible D gene is TRBD1 (6 bases). Trimming shortened V by 3 bases and J by 6 bases, and 14 bases separated the two germline ends. Germline V gives CDR1 SEHNR, CDR2 FQNEAQ (reference sequence). This CDR3 has 14 residues. As DNA, the CDR3 is TGTGCCAGCAGCTTCGCCGCCAGGGGAGATGGCTACACCTTC. It encodes CASSFAARGDGYTF.

The gene calls are TRBV7-9 and TRBJ2-7; D gene unclear. The V gene's germline CDR1 is SEHNR and CDR2 FQNEAQ (reference sequence). The CDR3 is 13 amino acids. V lost 5 bases, J lost 2 bases, and 10 bases lay in between. The CDR3 loop is CASSPSVPYEQYF. The CDR3 DNA reads TGTGCCAGCAGCCCTAGTGTCCCCTACGAGCAGTACTTC.

V is TRBV3-1 (or the pseudogene TRBV3-2) and J is TRBJ1-5; 12 bases agree with TRBD1. The CDR3 runs to 16 residues. Germline V CDR1 and CDR2: LGHDT, YNNKEL (reference sequence). After removal of 4 bases from V and 3 bases from J, the junction contained 4 bases not matched to a gene. DNA for the CDR3: TGTGCCAGCAGCCCCGGGACAGGGGGCAACAATCAGCCCCAGCATTTT. Its protein is CASSPGTGGNNQPQHF.

Concerning this clone: This same CDR3 is encoded by further DNA sequences in the sample. The chain recombines TRBV28 with TRBJ1-2; D is ambiguous. Germline V gene lookup returns CDR1 MDHEN and CDR2 SYDVKM. V lost 2 bases to trimming and J lost 3 bases, with 4 bases between them. The CDR3 sequence is 12 residues long. This CDR3 is CASSLQDYGYTF. In DNA, the CDR3 is TGTGCCAGCAGTTTACAGGACTATGGCTACACCTTC.

This clone occurred once. This chain joins TRBV5-4 and TRBJ2-3; 7 bases line up with TRBD2. V was clipped by 4 bases and J by 5 bases; unmatched bases: 10. From germline, CDR1 is SGHNT and CDR2 YYREEE (reference sequence). This CDR3 is built from 15 residues. CDR3: CASSPRGRAVDTQYF. The CDR3 nucleotides are TGTGCCAGCAGCCCCCGGGGGAGGGCCGTAGATACGCAGTATTTT. The variable domain in full, with the rest retrieved from reference TRBV5-4 and TRBJ2-3, is ETGVTQSPTHLIKTRGQQVTLRCSSQSGHNTVSWYQQALGQGPQFIFQYYREEENGRGNFPPRFSGLQFPNYSSELNVNALELDDSALYLCASSPRGRAVDTQYFGPGTRLTVL.

The sample holds one count of this clone. Here the CDR3 reads CASSQTSGTSVEQFF. In nucleotides, the CDR3 is TGTGCCAGCAGCCAAACTTCCGGGACTAGCGTCGAGCAGTTCTTC. V usage is TRBV5-4 and J usage is TRBJ2-1; 10 bases fit TRBD2. This CDR3 spans 15 amino acids. The trim removed 4 bases at V and 10 bases at J, leaving 11 bases unmatched. The germline V gene encodes CDR1 SGHNT and CDR2 YYREEE (reference sequence).

The chain joins TRBV6-2 or TRBV6-3 to TRBJ1-3; 9 bases are shared with TRBD1. The V and J ends lost 6 bases and 4 bases, in that order; junction bases with no gene match: 13. Germline CDR1 and CDR2: MNHEY and SVGEGT. CDR3 length equals 17 residues. The CDR3 region has the DNA TGTGCCAGCAGCCTTACTACCGGGACAGGGAACGGAAACACCATATATTTT. Translation gives CASSLTTGTGNGNTIYF.

This clone was seen more than once but under ten times. This chain joins TRBV6-5 and TRBJ2-7; a possible D gene is TRBD2 (6 bases). Germline CDR1 is MNHEY and CDR2 is SVGAGI. V dropped 6 bases and J dropped 5 bases, with 14 bases sitting between them. CDR3 length: 13 residues. Here the CDR3 reads CASSLGGIHEQYF. The CDR3 nucleotides are TGTGCCAGCAGCCTGGGGGGAATCCACGAGCAGTACTTC.

The chain recombines TRBV27 with TRBJ1-1; D is unclear. This CDR3 has 13 residues. Trimming shortened V by 3 bases and J by 1 base, and 6 bases separated the two germline ends. The germline gives CDR1 MNHEY, CDR2 SMNVEV (reference sequence). The CDR3 region has the DNA TGTGCCAGCAGTTTTAGCAGGAACACTGAAGCTTTCTTT. This translates into CASSFSRNTEAFF.

The V call is TRBV27, the J call TRBJ2-7, with 10 nucleotides matching TRBD1. There are 14 residues in the CDR3. The J segment lost 3 bases and the V segment lost 10 bases, leaving 9 bases of the junction unmatched. Looked up from germline, CDR1 is MNHEY and CDR2 is SMNVEV (reference sequence). Here the CDR3 reads CATMLRTGGYEQYF. Here the CDR3 DNA reads TGTGCCACCATGCTTCGGACAGGGGGCTACGAGCAGTACTTC.

The chain has TRBV5-1 and TRBJ2-3; D is possibly TRBD2 (6 bases). The V end lost 4 bases, the J end lost 5 bases, and 11 bases lay between the germline ends. Looked up from germline, CDR1 is SGHRS and CDR2 is YFSETQ. The CDR3 extends over 13 amino acids. CDR3 DNA sequence: TGCGCCAGCAGCGAGGCTAGCGTAGATACGCAGTATTTT. This encodes CASSEASVDTQYF.

The chain joins TRBV7-6 to TRBJ2-5; TRBD1 aligns across 8 bases. Trimming removed 1 base from V and 5 bases from J; junction bases left unmatched: 6. This CDR3 has 15 amino acids. CDR1 and CDR2 (germline): SGHVS, FNYEAQ. DNA for the CDR3: TGTGCCAGCAGCTTAGGTGGACAGGGCAGGGAGACCCAGTACTTC. This sequence encodes CASSLGGQGRETQYF.

The chain joins TRBV9 to TRBJ1-1, with D hard to call. Looked up from germline, CDR1 is SGDLS and CDR2 is YYNGEE. This CDR3 spans 14 amino acids. Trimming pared 0 bases from V and 2 bases from J, leaving 8 bases between. CDR3 in amino acids: CASSVGSENTEAFF. In nucleotides, the CDR3 is TGTGCCAGCAGCGTAGGGTCAGAAAACACTGAAGCTTTCTTT. The full variable domain, in which reference TRBV9 and TRBJ1-1 provide the parts outside the CDR3, is DSGVTQTPKHLITATGQRVTLRCSPRSGDLSVYWYQQSLDQGLQFLIQYYNGEERAKGNILERFSAQQFPDLHSELNLSSLELGDSALYFCASSVGSENTEAFFGQGTRLTVV.